This T cell receptor beta chain was retrieved from a study of cytomegalovirus exposure and HLA in healthy donors. Vbeta (60) and Jbeta (13) primers were used in the PCR. Clones were sequenced by immunoSEQ multiplex PCR, and TCRdb holds only the in-frame ones, with some missing. The table records some 200,000 clones, around 80% of them present only once. Germline V CDR1 and CDR2: SGHNT, YYREEE (reference sequence). The CDR3 covers 17 residues. V lost 0 bases to trimming and J lost 7 bases; unmatched junction nucleotides: 9. This chain links TRBV5-4 with TRBJ1-6; 8 bases are shared with TRBD1. Material: PBMCs. The TCR sequence derives from a woman aged 25 to 39 in good health and CMV-seronegative. CDR3 protein: CASSLGPQGGRNSPLHF. CDR3 nucleotide sequence: TGTGCCAGCAGCTTGGGGCCACAGGGGGGCCGGAATTCACCCCTCCACTTT.